These 12 T cell receptor beta chains originate from one sample sequenced in a study of OX40 agonist ivuxolimab in advanced cancers. Sequenced by immunoSEQ multiplex PCR; TCRdb stores in-frame clones only, minus some. Here the sample spans about 83,000 clones, about 90% being singletons. The sequencing here drew on CD4+ or CD8+ T cells sorted from blood, taken in a trial of the OX40 agonist ivuxolimab. The receptors stem from an adult with an advanced solid tumor such as melanoma, head and neck, liver or kidney cancer.

The chain has TRBV2 and TRBJ1-2; TRBD1 might be the D (5 bases). The V and J ends lost 5 bases and 5 bases respectively, with 12 bases between them. Germline V CDR1 and CDR2: SNHLY, FYNNEI. This CDR3 comprises 13 residues. The CDR3 coding sequence is TGTGCCAGCAGTCGGGGGGAGGATTATGGCTACACCTTC. Its protein product is CASSRGEDYGYTF.

The count of this clone is one. CDR3 in amino acids: CASRVQGLSTEAFF. CDR3 bases: TGTGCCAGCAGGGTACAGGGTCTGAGCACTGAAGCTTTCTTT. The chain has TRBV6-5 and TRBJ1-1, with D tentatively TRBD1 (6 bases). The CDR3 consists of 14 residues. The V gene lost 6 bases and the J gene lost 4 bases, with 15 bases spanning the gap. Per germline, CDR1 MNHEY and CDR2 SVGAGI.

V is TRBV19 and J is TRBJ2-7; a possible D gene is TRBD1 (7 bases). The CDR3 length is 15 residues. Trimming stripped 9 bases from V and 3 bases from J, with 21 bases between. Germline values: CDR1 LNHDA, CDR2 SQIVND (reference sequence). The CDR3 sequence is CASQGGGTSGYEQYF. CDR3 nucleotide sequence: TGTGCCAGCCAGGGGGGAGGTACGTCGGGCTACGAGCAGTACTTC.

The chain is built from TRBV7-2 and TRBJ1-1, with 10 bases identical to TRBD1. The CDR3 spans 15 residues. The trim removed 5 bases at V and 5 bases at J, leaving 8 bases unmatched. The germline CDR1 and CDR2 sequences are SGHTA and FQGNSA. The CDR3 here is CASSLWTGGNTEAFF. Written as DNA, the CDR3 is TGTGCCAGCAGCCTCTGGACAGGGGGGAATACTGAAGCTTTCTTT.

The chain uses TRBV4-3 and TRBJ2-3; D might be TRBD1 (5 bases). V lost 1 base to trimming and J lost 0 bases, with 11 bases between them. The CDR3 is 16 amino acids. Germline V gene lookup returns CDR1 LGHNA and CDR2 YSLEER. The DNA for the CDR3 is TGCGCCAGCAGCCAAGTTAGGGGCACTAGCACAGATACGCAGTATTTT. This translates into CASSQVRGTSTDTQYF.

The rearrangement uses TRBV19 and TRBJ2-1; D is unclear. Germline values: CDR1 LNHDA, CDR2 SQIVND (reference sequence). CDR3 length: 14 residues. Trimming left V 3 bases short and J 0 bases short, with 6 bases between. The CDR3 DNA is TGTGCCAGTAGTATTCAGAGCTCCTACAATGAGCAGTTCTTC. Protein product: CASSIQSSYNEQFF.

The chain recombines TRBV7-3 with TRBJ2-7, with D unclear. The V gene lost 3 bases and the J gene lost 4 bases, with 10 bases spanning the gap. The V gene's germline CDR1 is SGHTA and CDR2 FQGTGA. This CDR3 is 13 amino acids long. Here the CDR3 reads CASSFNLRYEQYF. The CDR3 DNA follows: TGTGCCAGCAGCTTTAATTTGAGATACGAGCAGTACTTC.

This sequence joins TRBV2 and TRBJ2-5; weak D call: TRBD2 (6 bases). Germline V CDR1 and CDR2: SNHLY, FYNNEI. The CDR3 loop spans 15 amino acids. Trimming removed 6 bases at V and 3 bases at J, with 17 bases between. The CDR3 spells CASSKDYVRKETQYF. As DNA, the CDR3 is TGTGCCAGCAGCAAGGACTACGTCCGGAAAGAGACCCAGTACTTC.

This chain links TRBV9 with TRBJ2-1; 8 nucleotides match TRBD2. The length of the CDR3 is 16 residues. Germline lookup yields CDR1 SGDLS and CDR2 YYNGEE. The ends lost 3 bases at V and 2 bases at J; junction bases unmatched: 7. The CDR3 coding sequence is TGTGCCAGCAGCGCCGCCGGGACTAGGGCCTACAATGAGCAGTTCTTC. Translated, it gives CASSAAGTRAYNEQFF. The full variable domain, with the rest looked up from reference TRBV9 and TRBJ2-1, is DSGVTQTPKHLITATGQRVTLRCSPRSGDLSVYWYQQSLDQGLQFLIQYYNGEERAKGNILERFSAQQFPDLHSELNLSSLELGDSALYFCASSAAGTRAYNEQFFGPGTRLTVL.

This chain uses TRBV19 with TRBJ1-1; TRBD1 aligns across 10 bases. Germline CDR1 and CDR2: LNHDA and SQIVND (reference sequence). Unmatched junction bases numbered 4, after V lost 5 bases and J lost 1 base. The CDR3 is 15 amino acids. The CDR3 sequence is CASSFGTGENTEAFF. The CDR3 bases are TGTGCCAGTAGTTTCGGGACAGGGGAGAACACTGAAGCTTTCTTT.

This chain uses TRBV2 with TRBJ2-1; possible D gene TRBD1, 6 bases. Trimming took off 4 bases at V and 7 bases at J, with 23 bases between the two ends. There are 17 residues in the CDR3. Germline loops: CDR1 SNHLY, CDR2 FYNNEI. The CDR3 here is CASSVGPGGPNGNEQFF. The CDR3 DNA sequence: TGTGCCAGCAGTGTCGGGCCTGGGGGCCCTAACGGTAATGAGCAGTTCTTC.

This chain uses TRBV5-1 with TRBJ2-7; D is undetermined. CDR3 length: 15 residues. V was cut by 0 bases and J by 0 bases, with 10 bases left in between. In germline, CDR1 is SGHRS, CDR2 YFSETQ. The CDR3 spells CASSLGGSASYEQYF. The CDR3 DNA is TGCGCCAGCAGCTTGGGCGGATCTGCCTCCTACGAGCAGTACTTC.